This TCR beta chain came from a study of tumor-infiltrating lymphocytes in primary liver carcinoma. Turning to the study itself: The neoplasms were of stage T1-T3 N0M0, with dimensions of roughly 4.2 to 10 cm across. Sequenced samples came back with roughly 3.5 to 7.13 million productive TCRbeta reads, and the counts looked alike across tissue types. Study results and limitations: There was no comparison of CD4+ and CD8+ repertoires, as samples were bulk unsorted.

Using a constant-region primer together with ProtoScript II reverse transcriptase, TCR beta cDNA was made from roughly 500 ng of total RNA. A slightly modified ARM-PCR protocol with three nested multiplex PCR rounds produced these TCR beta libraries. The two initial PCR rounds, roughly 9 cycles each, used TRBV1-TRBV30 forward and C-beta reverse primers. TCRdb passed the multiplex PCR reads through MiXCR, listing each CDR3 protein once. The repertoire holds 180,000 or so distinct CDR3 sequences, with less than 65% as singletons. Germline DNA was also extracted, while the blood RNA originated from unsorted whole blood. Per germline, CDR1 SGHVS and CDR2 FQNEAQ. This CDR3 has 16 residues. The V end lost 4 bases, the J end lost 2 bases, and 18 bases lay between the germline ends. Worth noting for this clonotype: Its antigen is as yet unknown.

Source material: peripheral blood. The chain couples TRBV7-8 to TRBJ2-7; D is perhaps TRBD1 (6 bases). The clonotype was recovered from a man aged 40-55 years with primary liver carcinoma and hepatitis B virus infection. The CDR3 sequence is CASSSTTGTSPYEQYF. Written as DNA, the CDR3 is TGTGCCAGCAGCTCAACTACAGGGACGAGCCCCTACGAGCAGTACTTC. Full variable domain (remainder filled in from reference TRBV7-8 and TRBJ2-7): GAGVSQSPRYKVAKRGQDVALRCDPISGHVSLFWYQQALGQGPEFLTYFQNEAQLDKSGLPSDRFFAERPEGSVSTLKIQRTQQEDSAVYLCASSSTTGTSPYEQYFGPGTRLTVT.